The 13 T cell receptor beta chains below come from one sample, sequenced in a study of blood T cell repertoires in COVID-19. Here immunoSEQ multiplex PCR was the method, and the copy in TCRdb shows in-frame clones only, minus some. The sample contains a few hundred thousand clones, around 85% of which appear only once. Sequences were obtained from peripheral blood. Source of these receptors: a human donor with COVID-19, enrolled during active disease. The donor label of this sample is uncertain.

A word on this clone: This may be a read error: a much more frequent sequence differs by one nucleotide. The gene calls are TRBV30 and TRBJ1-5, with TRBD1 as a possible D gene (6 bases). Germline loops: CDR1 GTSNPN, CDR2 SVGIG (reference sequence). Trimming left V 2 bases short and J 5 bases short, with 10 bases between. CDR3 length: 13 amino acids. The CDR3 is CAWSTAGDQPQHF. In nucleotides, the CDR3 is TGTGCCTGGAGTACGGCAGGGGATCAGCCCCAGCATTTT.

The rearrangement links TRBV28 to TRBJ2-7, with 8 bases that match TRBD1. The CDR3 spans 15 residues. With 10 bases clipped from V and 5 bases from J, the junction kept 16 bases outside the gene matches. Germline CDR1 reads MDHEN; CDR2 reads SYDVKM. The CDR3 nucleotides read TGTGCCATCACAAGATCGACAGGGGTAGGGGACGAGCAGTACTTC. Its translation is CAITRSTGVGDEQYF.

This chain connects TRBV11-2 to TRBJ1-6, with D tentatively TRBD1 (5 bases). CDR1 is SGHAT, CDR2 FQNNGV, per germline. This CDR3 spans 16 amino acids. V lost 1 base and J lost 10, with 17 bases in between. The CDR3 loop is CASSLAAGGAGSPLHF. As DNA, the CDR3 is TGTGCCAGCAGCTTAGCGGCGGGGGGTGCGGGGTCACCCCTCCACTTT.

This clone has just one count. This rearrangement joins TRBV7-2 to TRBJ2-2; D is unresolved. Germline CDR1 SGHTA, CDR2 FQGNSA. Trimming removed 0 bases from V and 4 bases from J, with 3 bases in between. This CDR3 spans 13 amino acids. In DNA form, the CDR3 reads TGTGCCAGCAGCTTAGCTCGCACCGGGGAGCTGTTTTTT. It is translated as CASSLARTGELFF.

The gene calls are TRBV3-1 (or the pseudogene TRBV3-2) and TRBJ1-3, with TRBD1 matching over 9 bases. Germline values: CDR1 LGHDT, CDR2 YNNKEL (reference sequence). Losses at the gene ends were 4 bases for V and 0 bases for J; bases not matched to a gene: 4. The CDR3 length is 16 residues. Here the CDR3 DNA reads TGTGCCAGCAGCCTGGGACAGGGCGTCTCTGGAAACACCATATATTTT. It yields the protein CASSLGQGVSGNTIYF.

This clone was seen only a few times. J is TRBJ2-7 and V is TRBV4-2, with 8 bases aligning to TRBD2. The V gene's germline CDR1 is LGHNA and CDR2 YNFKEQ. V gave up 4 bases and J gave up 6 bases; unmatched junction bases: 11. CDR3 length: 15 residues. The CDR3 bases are TGTGCCAGCAGCCCCGCTACTAGCGGAACCACCGAGCAGTACTTC. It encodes CASSPATSGTTEQYF.

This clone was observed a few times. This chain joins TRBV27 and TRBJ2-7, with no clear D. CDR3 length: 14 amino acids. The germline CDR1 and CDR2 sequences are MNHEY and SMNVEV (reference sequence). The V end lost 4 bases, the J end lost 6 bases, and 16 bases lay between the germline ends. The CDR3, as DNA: TGTGCCAGCAGTTCCGACATGGGTATGGGCGAGCAGTACTTC. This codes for CASSSDMGMGEQYF.

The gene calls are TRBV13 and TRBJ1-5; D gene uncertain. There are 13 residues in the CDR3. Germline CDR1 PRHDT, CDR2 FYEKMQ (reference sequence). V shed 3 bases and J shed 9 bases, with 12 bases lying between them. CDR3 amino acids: CASSFTPEGPQHF. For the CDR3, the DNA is TGTGCCAGCAGCTTTACACCGGAGGGGCCCCAGCATTTT.

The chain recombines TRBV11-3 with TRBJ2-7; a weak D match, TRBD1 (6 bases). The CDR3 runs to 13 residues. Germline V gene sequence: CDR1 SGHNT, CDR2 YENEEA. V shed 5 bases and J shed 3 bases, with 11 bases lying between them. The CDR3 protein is CASSQGTLYEQYF. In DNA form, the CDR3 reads TGTGCCAGCAGCCAGGGGACACTCTACGAGCAGTACTTC.

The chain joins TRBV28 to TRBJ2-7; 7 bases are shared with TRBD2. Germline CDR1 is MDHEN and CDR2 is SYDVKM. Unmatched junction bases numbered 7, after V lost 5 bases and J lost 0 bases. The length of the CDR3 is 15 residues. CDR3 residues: CASSQLARSSYEQYF. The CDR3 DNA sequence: TGTGCCAGCAGTCAACTAGCGCGTAGCTCCTACGAGCAGTACTTC.

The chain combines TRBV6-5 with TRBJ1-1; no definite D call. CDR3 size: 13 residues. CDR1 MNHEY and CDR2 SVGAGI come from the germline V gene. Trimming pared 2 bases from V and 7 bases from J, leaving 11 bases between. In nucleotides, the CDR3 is TGTGCCAGCAGTTACCTATCCCCGGGTGAAGCTTTCTTT. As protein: CASSYLSPGEAFF.

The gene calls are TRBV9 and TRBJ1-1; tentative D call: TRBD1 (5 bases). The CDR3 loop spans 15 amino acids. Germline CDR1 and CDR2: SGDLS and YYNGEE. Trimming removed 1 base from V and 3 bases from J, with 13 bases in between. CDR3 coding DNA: TGTGCCAGCAGCGTAACGGCAGGGATGCACACTGAAGCTTTCTTT. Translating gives CASSVTAGMHTEAFF.

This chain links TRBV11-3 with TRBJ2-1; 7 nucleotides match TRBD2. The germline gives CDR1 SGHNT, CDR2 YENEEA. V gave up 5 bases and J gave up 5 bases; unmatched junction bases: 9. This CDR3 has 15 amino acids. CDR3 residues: CASSPLGGSDNEQFF. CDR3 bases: TGTGCCAGCAGCCCCCTTGGCGGGAGCGACAATGAGCAGTTCTTC.